Following are 19 T cell receptor beta chains from one sample sequenced in a study of blood T cell repertoires in COVID-19 (dated by TCRdb to the early 2020s). The library came from the immunoSEQ multiplex PCR assay. TCRdb carries this immuneACCESS record with in-frame sequences only. Its versions omit some clonotypes, under half of them owing to an unresolved V gene in the studies checked, with the rest unexplained. This sample gives approximately 150,000 clones in total; more than 75% of them show up just once. The ten largest clones take up approximately 5% of the sample. Sequencing was done on a sample of peripheral blood. These receptors all come from a human donor in a cohort sampled during active COVID-19.

This clone showed up just a few times. This chain links TRBV6-2 or TRBV6-3 with TRBJ1-5; TRBD1 matches at 8 bases. This CDR3 contains 14 residues. CDR1 is MNHEY and CDR2 is SVGEGT in the germline V gene. V lost 5 bases to trimming and J lost 0 bases; unmatched junction nucleotides: 0. Here the CDR3 DNA reads TGTGCCAGCAGTGACAGGGGTAGCAATCAGCCCCAGCATTTT. Its protein product is CASSDRGSNQPQHF.

The chain uses TRBV3-1 (or the pseudogene TRBV3-2) and TRBJ2-3; TRBD1 aligns across 7 bases. V shed 5 bases and J 4 bases; nucleotides not matched to a gene: 6. Germline loops: CDR1 LGHDT, CDR2 YNNKEL (reference sequence). This CDR3 is built from 14 residues. CDR3 sequence: CASSIQGISDTQYF. DNA for the CDR3: TGTGCCAGCAGCATACAGGGGATTTCAGATACGCAGTATTTT.

The V gene is TRBV20-1, the J gene TRBJ2-5; maybe TRBD2 (5 bases). Looked up from germline, CDR1 is DFQATT and CDR2 is SNEGSKA (reference sequence). Trimming left V 7 bases short and J 4 bases short, with 10 bases between. The CDR3 is 11 amino acids. CDR3 nucleotides: TGCAGTGTTTCGGGAACAGAGACCCAGTACTTC. Its translation is CSVSGTETQYF.

V is TRBV11-3 and J is TRBJ2-3; 7 positions match TRBD2. The CDR3 has 18 residues. In germline, CDR1 is SGHNT, CDR2 YENEEA. Trimming removed 1 base from V and 6 bases from J; junction bases left unmatched: 16. CDR3 DNA: TGTGCCAGCAGCTTAGGCGCCAGCGGGACTGAAGGGTACGATACGCAGTATTTT. The encoded protein is CASSLGASGTEGYDTQYF.

This chain connects TRBV19 to TRBJ2-5; weak D call: TRBD1 (6 bases). V lost 4 bases, J lost 2 bases, and 14 bases lay in between. Per the germline V gene, CDR1 is LNHDA and CDR2 is SQIVND (reference sequence). The CDR3 contains 15 residues. The CDR3 coding sequence is TGTGCCAGTAGTACCCCCGACAGGAGTCAAGAGACCCAGTACTTC. Its protein product is CASSTPDRSQETQYF.

The V gene is TRBV19, the J gene TRBJ1-2; 8 positions match TRBD1. Germline trimming cut 7 bases from V and 8 bases from J; bases unmatched to any gene: 12. The CDR3 is 14 residues long. Germline CDR1 is LNHDA and CDR2 is SQIVND (reference sequence). The CDR3 here is CASIPGRGLGGYTF. DNA of the CDR3: TGTGCCAGTATCCCGGGCAGGGGGCTCGGGGGCTACACCTTC.

The chain couples TRBV28 to TRBJ1-6; 7 positions agree with TRBD1. The CDR3 has 12 amino acids. CDR1 and CDR2 (germline): MDHEN, SYDVKM. The junction had 7 bases not matched to a gene; V was cut back by 7 bases and J by 13 bases. The CDR3 DNA is TGTGCCAGCACTCCCCCCAGGGGGCCCCTCCACTTT. Translation: CASTPPRGPLHF.

The V call is TRBV10-3, the J call TRBJ1-1, with D possibly matching TRBD1 (6 bases). Germline CDR1 is ENHRY and CDR2 is SYGVKD. Deletions cut 11 bases from V and 4 bases from J, with 14 bases between. The CDR3 has 12 amino acids. The CDR3 region is CAYRGRGTEAFF. The CDR3 DNA reads as TGTGCCTACCGGGGCAGGGGCACTGAAGCTTTCTTT.

The chain carries TRBV5-1 and TRBJ2-1; 7 positions match TRBD2. Per germline, CDR1 SGHRS and CDR2 YFSETQ. CDR3 length equals 15 residues. Unmatched junction bases numbered 13, after V lost 4 bases and J lost 9 bases. The CDR3 sequence: CASSPLSAGASEQFF. The CDR3 region has the DNA TGCGCCAGCAGCCCCCTAAGCGCGGGAGCATCTGAGCAGTTCTTC.

This clone came up a few times. The chain carries TRBV28 and TRBJ2-7; a possible D gene is TRBD1 (6 bases). Germline V gene lookup returns CDR1 MDHEN and CDR2 SYDVKM. The CDR3 is 16 amino acids. V was cut by 1 base and J by 4 bases, with 17 bases left in between. CDR3 DNA sequence: TGTGCCAGCAGTTTATTACGCCTCCGGGACAATTACGAGCAGTACTTC. This codes for CASSLLRLRDNYEQYF.

The chain recombines TRBV12-3 or TRBV12-4 with TRBJ2-3, with TRBD2 matching 10 bases. V gave up 6 bases and J gave up 15 bases; unmatched junction bases: 6. CDR3 length: 11 residues. CDR3 coding DNA: TGTGCCAGCAGCGCTAGCGGGAGCCACTATTTT. This translates into CASSASGSHYF.

The V call is TRBV9, the J call TRBJ1-1; the D is unclear. V was clipped by 0 bases and J by 1 base, with 4 bases between them. The germline V gene has CDR1 SGDLS and CDR2 YYNGEE. This CDR3 contains 13 residues. This CDR3 reads CASSVARNTEAFF. CDR3 DNA: TGTGCCAGCAGCGTAGCGAGGAACACTGAAGCTTTCTTT.

V usage is TRBV24-1 and J usage is TRBJ2-2; 8 bases line up with TRBD2. V lost 1 base, J lost 7 bases, and 7 bases stayed unmatched. This CDR3 has 16 residues. CDR1 is KGHDR, CDR2 SFDVKD, per germline. CDR3 DNA sequence: TGTGCCACCAGTGATTTAGCGGGAGAGGGTCACGGGGAGCTGTTTTTT. Residues: CATSDLAGEGHGELFF.

V gene TRBV5-5 combines with J gene TRBJ2-3, with D perhaps matching TRBD1 (6 bases). The V and J ends lost 4 bases and 3 bases respectively, with 12 bases between them. The CDR3 extends over 14 amino acids. Germline CDR1 is SGHKS and CDR2 is YYEKEE (reference sequence). The CDR3 DNA sequence: TGTGCCAGCAGCCCAACACAGGGAACAGATACGCAGTATTTT. As protein: CASSPTQGTDTQYF.

V usage is TRBV7-2 and J usage is TRBJ2-1; TRBD2 agrees at 14 bases. The germline V gene has CDR1 SGHTA and CDR2 FQGNSA. The ends lost 3 bases at V and 5 bases at J; junction bases unmatched: 6. This CDR3 has 17 amino acids. The CDR3 region has the DNA TGTGCCAGCAGCTTGAGGACTAGCGGGAGGACCCACAATGAGCAGTTCTTC. It is translated as CASSLRTSGRTHNEQFF.

V usage is TRBV9 and J usage is TRBJ2-1, with D perhaps matching TRBD2 (5 bases). Germline V gene data show CDR1 as SGDLS and CDR2 as YYNGEE. The CDR3 covers 17 residues. The V end was cut by 0 bases, the J end by 2 bases, with 15 bases between. CDR3 sequence reads: CASSVDEGFVAYNEQFF. In DNA, the CDR3 is TGTGCCAGCAGCGTAGACGAGGGTTTTGTTGCCTACAATGAGCAGTTCTTC. The variable domain in full, completed from reference TRBV9 and TRBJ2-1, reads DSGVTQTPKHLITATGQRVTLRCSPRSGDLSVYWYQQSLDQGLQFLIQYYNGEERAKGNILERFSAQQFPDLHSELNLSSLELGDSALYFCASSVDEGFVAYNEQFFGPGTRLTVL.

The genes are TRBV28 and TRBJ1-5; 7 bases line up with TRBD1. The ends lost 6 bases at V and 9 bases at J; junction bases unmatched: 11. Germline assignment: CDR1 MDHEN and CDR2 SYDVKM. CDR3 length equals 14 residues. This CDR3 is CASRRGDSQAPQHF. As DNA, the CDR3 is TGTGCCAGCAGAAGAGGGGACAGCCAGGCGCCCCAGCATTTT.

This CDR3 reads CASSESGTGAYEQYF. The DNA for the CDR3 is TGTGCCAGCAGTGAAAGCGGGACGGGGGCCTACGAGCAGTACTTC. V and J are TRBV6-1 and TRBJ2-7; 7 bases are shared with TRBD2. Losses at the gene ends were 2 bases for V and 2 bases for J; bases not matched to a gene: 6. Germline CDR1 and CDR2: MNHNS and SASEGT. The CDR3 runs to 15 residues.

The chain couples TRBV24-1 to TRBJ1-2; 8 bases are a match to TRBD1. CDR3 length: 14 amino acids. Per the germline V gene, CDR1 is KGHDR and CDR2 is SFDVKD. Losses at the gene ends were 5 bases for V and 2 bases for J; bases not matched to a gene: 3. CDR3 in amino acids: CATSGQGINYGYTF. The CDR3 bases are TGTGCCACCAGTGGACAGGGGATCAACTATGGCTACACCTTC.